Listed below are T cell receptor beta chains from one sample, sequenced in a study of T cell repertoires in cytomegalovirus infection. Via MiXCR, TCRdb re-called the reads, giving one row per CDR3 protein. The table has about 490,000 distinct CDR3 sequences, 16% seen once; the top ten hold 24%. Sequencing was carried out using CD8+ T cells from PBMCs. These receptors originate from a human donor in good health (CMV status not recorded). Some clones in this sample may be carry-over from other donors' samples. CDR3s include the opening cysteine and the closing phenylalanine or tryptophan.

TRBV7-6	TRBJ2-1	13	CASSLGPRGEQFF
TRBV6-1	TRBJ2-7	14	CASSERSGGYEQYF
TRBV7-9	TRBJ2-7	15	CASSFPGLADYEQYF
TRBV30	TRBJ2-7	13	CAWAGTGPYEQYF
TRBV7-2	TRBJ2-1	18	CASSLGAIRTGIYNEQFF
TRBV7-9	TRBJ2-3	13	CASSKAPSDTQYF
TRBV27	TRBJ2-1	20	CASRGVGTSGNPSSYNEQFF
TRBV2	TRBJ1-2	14	CASREDRVNNGYTF
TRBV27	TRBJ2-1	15	CASSLSLARYNEQFF
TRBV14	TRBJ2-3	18	CASSQVASSGASTDTQYF
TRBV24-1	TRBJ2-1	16	CATSDLLDQSYNEQFF
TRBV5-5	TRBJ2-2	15	CASTLGGQYTGELFF
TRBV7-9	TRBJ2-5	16	CASSAWTGTGDETQYF
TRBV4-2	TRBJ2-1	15	CASSQGTTGYNEQFF
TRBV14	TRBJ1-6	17	CASSQATRGVYNSPLHF
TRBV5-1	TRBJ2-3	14	CASTGLASTDTQYF
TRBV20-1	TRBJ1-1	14	CSANPKGSNTEAFF
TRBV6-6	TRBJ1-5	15	CASSITGMSNQPQHF
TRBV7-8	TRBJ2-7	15	CASSFDRQGANEQYF
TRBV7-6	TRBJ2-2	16	CASSTSPRDHTGELFF
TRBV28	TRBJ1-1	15	CASIHRQGVLTEAFF
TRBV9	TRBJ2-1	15	CASSVIQRDDNEQFF
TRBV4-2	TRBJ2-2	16	CASSQEGTANTGELFF
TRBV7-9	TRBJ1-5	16	CASSPRGQGEGQPQHF
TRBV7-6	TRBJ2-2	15	CASSLPGTSPGELFF
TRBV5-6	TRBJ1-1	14	CASSTAGANTEAFF
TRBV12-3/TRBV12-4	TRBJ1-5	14	CASSLSGTSQPQHF
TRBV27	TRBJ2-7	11	CANSLLGEQYF
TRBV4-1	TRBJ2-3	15	CASSPDRDYTDTQYF
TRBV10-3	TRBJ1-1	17	CAISEGTGGLANTEAFF
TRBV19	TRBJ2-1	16	CASSPLAGRFYNEQFF
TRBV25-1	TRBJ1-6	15	CASSELWDSNSPLHF
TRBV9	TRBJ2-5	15	CASSVGGVYQETQYF
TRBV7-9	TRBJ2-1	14	CASSLARGRPGQFF
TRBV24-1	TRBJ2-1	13	CVTSSRKDWEQFF
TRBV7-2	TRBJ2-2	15	CASSLAAANTGELFF
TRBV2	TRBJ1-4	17	CASSVTRDTPANEKLFF
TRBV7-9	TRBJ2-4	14	CASSSGGRRNIQYF
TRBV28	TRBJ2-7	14	CASSPPQATYEQYF
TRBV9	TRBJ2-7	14	CASTPSGNSYEQYF
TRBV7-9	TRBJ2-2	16	CASSPQLGRNTGELFF
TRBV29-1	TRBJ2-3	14	CSVGAGGPGDTQYF
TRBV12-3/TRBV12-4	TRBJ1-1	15	CASTIFRDRVTSAFF
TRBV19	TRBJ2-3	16	CASLSTSWTSTDTQYF
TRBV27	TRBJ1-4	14	CASSLRQWNEKLFF
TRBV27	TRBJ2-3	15	CASRRRGRAADTQYF